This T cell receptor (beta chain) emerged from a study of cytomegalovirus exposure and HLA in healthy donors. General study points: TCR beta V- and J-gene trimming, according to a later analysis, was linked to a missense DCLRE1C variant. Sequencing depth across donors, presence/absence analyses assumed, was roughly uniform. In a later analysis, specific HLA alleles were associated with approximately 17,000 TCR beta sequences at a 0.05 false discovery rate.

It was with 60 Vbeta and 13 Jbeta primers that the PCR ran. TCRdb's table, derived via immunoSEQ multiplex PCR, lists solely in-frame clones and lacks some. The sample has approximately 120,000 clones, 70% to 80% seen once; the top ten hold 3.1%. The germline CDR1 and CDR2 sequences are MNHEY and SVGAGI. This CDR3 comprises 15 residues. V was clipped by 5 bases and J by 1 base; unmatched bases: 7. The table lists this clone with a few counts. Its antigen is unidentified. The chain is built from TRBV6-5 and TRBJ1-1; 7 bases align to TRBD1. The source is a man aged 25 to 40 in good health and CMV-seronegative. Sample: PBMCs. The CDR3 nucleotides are TGTGCCAGCAGTCCATTACAGGGGAAGAACACTGAAGCTTTCTTT. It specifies CASSPLQGKNTEAFF.